These T cell receptor beta chains were read from a single sample in a study of T-cell reconstitution after alpha-beta-depleted transplantation in children. TCRdb reprocessed the PCR reads via MiXCR and lists one record per CDR3 protein. The table includes about 410,000 distinct CDR3 sequences, about a fifth detected once. The starting material was PBMCs from the stem cell graft donor, obtained from the stem cell graft. These receptors were taken from a human donor who donated a stem cell graft to a child with acute myeloid leukemia. CDR3s include the opening cysteine and the closing phenylalanine or tryptophan. Fields, in order: CDR3 protein, CDR3 DNA, D gene, clone size, V gene, J gene. A D gene is named only where the DNA matches it firmly. The size of a clone is reported for some rows only, either as once, few or many, or as a class for expanded clones.

CASSSPDRDYEQYF,TGTGCCAGCAGTTCCCCGGACAGGGACTACGAGCAGTACTTC,TRBD1,.,TRBV27,TRBJ2-7
CSASGGTSETYEQYF,TGCAGTGCTAGTGGGGGGACTAGCGAGACCTACGAGCAGTACTTC,TRBD2,few,TRBV20-1,TRBJ2-7
CSARGRLTEKLFF,TGCAGCGCACGCGGGCGTTTGACTGAAAAACTGTTTTTT,.,many,TRBV29-1,TRBJ1-4
CSARDPTGTPYNEQFF,TGCAGTGCTAGAGACCCGACAGGGACCCCCTACAATGAGCAGTTCTTC,TRBD1,few,TRBV20-1,TRBJ2-1
CASSLEGLQETQYF,TGCGCCAGCAGCTTGGAGGGCCTGCAAGAGACCCAGTACTTC,.,few,TRBV5-1,TRBJ2-5
CASGPQGTYNEQFF,TGTGCCAGCGGCCCACAGGGGACGTACAATGAGCAGTTCTTC,TRBD1,.,TRBV12-3/TRBV12-4,TRBJ2-1
CASRRVRGYTF,TGTGCCAGCCGACGAGTGCGTGGCTACACCTTC,.,.,TRBV12-3/TRBV12-4,TRBJ1-2
CASSFRGEQFF,TGTGCCAGCAGTTTCCGGGGCGAGCAGTTCTTC,.,many,TRBV12-3/TRBV12-4,TRBJ2-1
CASSPYSGTRVDEQYF,TGTGCCAGCTCACCTTACTCCGGGACTAGAGTAGACGAGCAGTACTTC,TRBD2,few,TRBV18,TRBJ2-7
CSARDVVRTSGRALGTDTQYF,TGCAGTGCTAGAGATGTAGTCCGGACTAGCGGGAGGGCCTTGGGCACAGATACGCAGTATTTT,TRBD2,.,TRBV20-1,TRBJ2-3
CASSQDIAVAGAGYEQYF,TGCGCCAGCAGCCAAGATATCGCGGTAGCGGGAGCTGGATACGAGCAGTACTTC,TRBD2,many,TRBV4-3,TRBJ2-7
CSVTWPGHPYEQYF,TGCAGCGTGACCTGGCCGGGACACCCCTACGAGCAGTACTTC,.,few,TRBV29-1,TRBJ2-7
CASRKTGPGNIQYF,TGTGCCAGCAGGAAAACAGGGCCAGGAAACATTCAGTACTTC,.,few,TRBV28,TRBJ2-4
CASSSGMGGYTF,TGTGCCAGCAGTTCGGGTATGGGAGGCTACACCTTC,.,.,TRBV27,TRBJ1-2
CSASSTLISTDTQYF,TGCAGTGCTAGCTCCACCCTGATTAGCACAGATACGCAGTATTTT,.,many,TRBV20-1,TRBJ2-3
CATGRDNEQFF,TGTGCGACTGGCAGGGACAATGAGCAGTTCTTC,.,.,TRBV27,TRBJ2-1
CAISKGPRGGRSLGEQFF,TGTGCCATCTCAAAGGGTCCCCGAGGCGGGAGGTCCTTGGGTGAGCAGTTCTTC,TRBD2,.,TRBV2,TRBJ2-1
CASSQDWGSGLAGGTDTQYF,TGCGCCAGCAGCCAAGATTGGGGCTCGGGACTAGCGGGAGGGACAGATACGCAGTATTTT,TRBD2,few,TRBV4-3,TRBJ2-3
CASRQRVGSVEQFF,TGTGCCAGCCGACAACGAGTGGGTTCCGTTGAGCAGTTCTTC,.,few,TRBV6-5,TRBJ2-1
CASTVGWGQGTDEQYF,TGTGCCAGCACCGTGGGGTGGGGACAGGGGACCGACGAGCAGTACTTC,TRBD1,.,TRBV28,TRBJ2-7
CASSYLGLAGSATQYF,TGTGCCAGCAGTTACTTGGGTCTAGCGGGATCGGCGACCCAGTACTTC,TRBD2,.,TRBV6-5,TRBJ2-5
CASSPPDGVQYF,TGTGCCAGCAGCCCACCCGACGGGGTTCAGTATTTT,.,.,TRBV7-2,TRBJ2-3
CASSFRGNTEAFF,TGCGCCAGCAGCTTCCGGGGGAACACTGAAGCTTTCTTT,.,many,TRBV28,TRBJ1-1
CASSQEVRGNSYEQYF,TGCGCCAGCAGCCAAGAGGTACGGGGGAACTCCTACGAGCAGTACTTC,.,few,TRBV4-3,TRBJ2-7
CASSYVTSGSFGELFF,TGTGCCAGCAGTTACGTGACTAGCGGGAGTTTCGGGGAGCTGTTTTTT,TRBD2,.,TRBV6-5,TRBJ2-2
CASSLIAESYEQYF,TGTGCCAGCAGTTTAATAGCGGAGTCCTACGAGCAGTACTTC,.,few,TRBV27,TRBJ2-7
CASSKVNLIYEQYF,TGTGCCAGCAGCAAAGTTAACCTCATCTACGAGCAGTACTTC,.,few,TRBV21-1,TRBJ2-7
CASRQAGGPFEQFF,TGCGCCAGCCGTCAGGCGGGAGGGCCGTTTGAGCAGTTCTTC,TRBD2,few,TRBV4-3,TRBJ2-1
CSVEDLSSYNEQFF,TGCAGCGTTGAAGATCTGAGCTCCTACAATGAGCAGTTCTTC,.,.,TRBV29-1,TRBJ2-1
CASKGQASYEQYF,TGTGCCAGCAAAGGACAGGCGTCCTACGAGCAGTACTTC,TRBD1,few,TRBV12-3/TRBV12-4,TRBJ2-7